This T cell receptor (beta chain) was sequenced in a study of shared clonotypes between healthy human individuals. General study points: A generally larger estimated richness was seen in naive subsets than in memory subsets.

A word on this clone: The target antigen is unknown.

Replicate PCRs for sorted subsets used roughly 200 ng DNA; this equaled some 30,000 T cell genomes. Libraries were prepared by immunoSEQ multiplex PCR; TCRdb keeps only in-frame clonotypes and omits some of them. Among more than 2,000,000 clones listed, roughly 93% were seen once. There were only Caucasian adults among the donors, and all lived in Nashville, Tennessee. The study separated CD4+ cells into CD45RA+ naive and CD45RA-negative memory subsets. The TCR originated in a man between 18 and 35 years old in good health. Some clones in this sample may be carry-over from other donors' samples. Sample: naive CD4+ T cells from PBMCs. Subset reported: CD45RA+ positively selected.

The CDR3 bases are TGTGCCAGCAGCTTATTCCCAACGACCCTCCTTGGGGATGAGCAGTTCTTC. Its translation: CASSLFPTTLLGDEQFF. The chain combines TRBV7-2 with TRBJ2-1; D is unresolved. V lost 2 bases and J lost 8, with 22 bases in between. The germline CDR1 and CDR2 sequences are SGHTA and FQGNSA. This CDR3 spans 17 amino acids.